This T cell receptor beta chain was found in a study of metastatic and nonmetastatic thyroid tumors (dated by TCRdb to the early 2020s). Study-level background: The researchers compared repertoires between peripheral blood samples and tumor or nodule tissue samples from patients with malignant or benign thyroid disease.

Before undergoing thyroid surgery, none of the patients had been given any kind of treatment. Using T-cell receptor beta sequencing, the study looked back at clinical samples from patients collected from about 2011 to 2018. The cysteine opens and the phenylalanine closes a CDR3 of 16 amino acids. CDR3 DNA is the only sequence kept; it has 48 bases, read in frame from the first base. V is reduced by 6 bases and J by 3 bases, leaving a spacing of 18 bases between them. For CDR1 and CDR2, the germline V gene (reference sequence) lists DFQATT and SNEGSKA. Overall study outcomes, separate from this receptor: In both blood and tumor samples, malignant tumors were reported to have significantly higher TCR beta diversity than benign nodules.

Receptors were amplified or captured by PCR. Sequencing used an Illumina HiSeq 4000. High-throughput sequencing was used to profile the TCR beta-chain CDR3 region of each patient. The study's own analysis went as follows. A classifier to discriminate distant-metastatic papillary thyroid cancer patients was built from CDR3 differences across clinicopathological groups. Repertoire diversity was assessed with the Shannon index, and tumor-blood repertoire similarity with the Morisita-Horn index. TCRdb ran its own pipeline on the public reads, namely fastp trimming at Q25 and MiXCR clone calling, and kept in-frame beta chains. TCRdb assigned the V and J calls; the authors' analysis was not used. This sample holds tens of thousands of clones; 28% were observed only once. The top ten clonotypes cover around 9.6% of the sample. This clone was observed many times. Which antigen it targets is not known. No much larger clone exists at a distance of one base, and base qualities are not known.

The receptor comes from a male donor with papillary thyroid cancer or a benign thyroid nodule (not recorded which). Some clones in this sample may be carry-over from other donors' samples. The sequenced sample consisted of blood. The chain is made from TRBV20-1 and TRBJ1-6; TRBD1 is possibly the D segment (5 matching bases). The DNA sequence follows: TGCAGTGCCCCCACCGGGGTGGGGCACTATAATTCACCCCTCCACTTT. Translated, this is CSAPTGVGHYNSPLHF.